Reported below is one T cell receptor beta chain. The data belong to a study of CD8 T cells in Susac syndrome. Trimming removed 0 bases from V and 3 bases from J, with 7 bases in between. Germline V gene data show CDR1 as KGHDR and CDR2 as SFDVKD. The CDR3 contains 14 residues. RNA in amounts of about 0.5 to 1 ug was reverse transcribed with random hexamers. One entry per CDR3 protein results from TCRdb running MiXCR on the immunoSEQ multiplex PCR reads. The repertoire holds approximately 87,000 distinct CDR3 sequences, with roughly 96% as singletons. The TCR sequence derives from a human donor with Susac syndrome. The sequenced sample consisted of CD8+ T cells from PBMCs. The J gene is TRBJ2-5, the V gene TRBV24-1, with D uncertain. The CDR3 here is CATSDLGREETQYF. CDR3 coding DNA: TGTGCCACCAGTGATTTGGGCAGAGAAGAGACCCAGTACTTC.